What follows are 5 T cell receptor beta chains derived from one specimen sequenced in a study of sequential checkpoint blockade in melanoma. Treatment described: randomized to nivolumab then ipilimumab (arm A) or the reverse (arm B). The assay was immunoSEQ multiplex PCR, and TCRdb's table has in-frame clones only and misses some. The profile covers roughly 31,000 clones, with approximately 86% appearing a single time and more than 20% taken by the ten largest. Sequencing used CD8+ T cells sorted from blood (inferred from file names), obtained from a patient given nivolumab and ipilimumab in sequence. These receptors were taken from a human donor with melanoma.

The chain combines TRBV6-6 with TRBJ2-1; the match to TRBD2 covers 10 bases. CDR1 is MNHNY and CDR2 is SVGAGI in the germline V gene (reference sequence). The CDR3 totals 14 residues. Trimming removed 7 bases from V and 8 bases from J; junction bases left unmatched: 8. This chain's CDR3 is CASTLLAGVDEQFF. The CDR3 DNA reads TGTGCCAGCACCCTCCTAGCGGGAGTCGATGAGCAGTTCTTC.

V gene TRBV19 combines with J gene TRBJ2-5; D is unresolved. The CDR3 loop spans 13 amino acids. Between the trimmed V and J ends, which lost 6 bases and 5 bases, there was a span of 13 bases. Germline V CDR1 and CDR2: LNHDA, SQIVND (reference sequence). The CDR3 coding sequence is TGTGCCAGTAGCGCGGTTTCGTGGGAGACCCAGTACTTC. Protein sequence: CASSAVSWETQYF.

This chain uses TRBV7-2 with TRBJ2-1; D is possibly TRBD1 (6 bases). The CDR3 length is 13 residues. Germline CDR1 and CDR2: SGHTA and FQGNSA. V was clipped by 0 bases and J by 10 bases, with 10 bases between them. CDR3 region: CASSLAPRGEQFF. CDR3 nucleotide sequence: TGTGCCAGCAGCTTAGCGCCGAGGGGGGAGCAGTTCTTC. Using reference TRBV7-2 and TRBJ2-1 for the parts outside the CDR3, the full variable domain is GAGVSQSPSNKVTEKGKDVELRCDPISGHTALYWYRQSLGQGLEFLIYFQGNSAPDKSGLPSDRFSAERTGGSVSTLTIQRTQQEDSAVYLCASSLAPRGEQFFGPGTRLTVL.

This clone occurred once. V gene TRBV28 combines with J gene TRBJ2-7; TRBD1 is a possible D gene (5 bases). CDR3 size: 12 residues. The V gene lost 3 bases and the J gene lost 9 bases, with 12 bases spanning the gap. In germline, CDR1 is MDHEN, CDR2 SYDVKM. The CDR3: CASSFAQAVQYF. The CDR3 region has the DNA TGTGCCAGCAGTTTCGCACAGGCGGTGCAGTACTTC.

By its share, this clone is medium-sized (0.01 to 0.1%). J is TRBJ1-1 and V is TRBV11-2, with 8 bases identical to TRBD1. The J segment lost 1 base and the V segment lost 3 bases, leaving 4 bases of the junction unmatched. From germline, CDR1 is SGHAT and CDR2 FQNNGV. CDR3 length: 15 residues. The CDR3, as DNA: TGTGCCAGCAGCTTCTCCGACAGGGGGAACACTGAAGCTTTCTTT. This gives the protein CASSFSDRGNTEAFF.